This T cell receptor (beta chain) emerged from a study of cytomegalovirus exposure and HLA in healthy donors. Use of 60 Vbeta and 13 Jbeta primers characterized the PCR. The assay was immunoSEQ multiplex PCR, and TCRdb's table has in-frame clones only and misses some. The sample has some 150,000 clones; 60% to 80% are singletons. This clone was counted between two and nine times. Its specificity is not known. V was pared by 5 bases and J by 3 bases, with 5 bases of the junction left unmatched. The germline V gene encodes CDR1 SEHNR and CDR2 FQNEAQ (reference sequence). The CDR3 runs 17 residues. Findings of the study overall: Donor immune exposure was known only as CMV serostatus. About 87% or about 30% of the time was how often most TCR beta V segments were productive, according to an earlier analysis.

This sequence originates from a male donor in good health and CMV-seronegative. Sequencing used PBMCs. The chain joins TRBV7-9 to TRBJ2-3, with 16 bases identical to TRBD2. The CDR3 here is CASSMGLAGGPTDTQYF. CDR3 DNA: TGTGCCAGCAGCATGGGACTAGCGGGAGGGCCGACAGATACGCAGTATTTT.